Sequencing of this TCR beta chain was carried out in a study of T cell responses to AZD1222 COVID-19 vaccine. Study observations and caveats: Across spike, vaccine-associated CD4 TCRs were found, dominant at 160-218 and 743-854. Seropositive status at baseline applied to only a handful of AZD1222 recipients. Recipients of two AZD1222 doses showed rising Spike-specific TCR breadth and depth. The repertoires were collected only after the peak T cell response.

This clone was seen more than once but under ten times. The antigen is undetermined. The assay was immunoSEQ multiplex PCR, and TCRdb's table has in-frame clones only and misses some. This sample carries 200,000 or so clones, almost 95% of them seen once, and the ten largest clones take 7.5% to 9.5%. The TCR originated in an adult in good health. Specimen: peripheral blood, collected on day 0 of AZD1222 vaccination.

CDR3 region: CATGGEPQHF. CDR3 DNA sequence: TGTGCCACCGGGGGTGAGCCCCAGCATTTT. The V and J genes are TRBV19 and TRBJ1-5; D may be TRBD1 (5 bases). V was clipped by 10 bases and J by 8 bases, with 9 bases between them. CDR3 length: 10 amino acids. Germline CDR1 reads LNHDA; CDR2 reads SQIVND (reference sequence).